This entry features one TCR beta chain sequence. Antigen: not known. Every patient experienced relapse after autologous stem cell transplantation, and brentuximab vedotin exposure varied. Investigators isolated CD4+ T cells from thawed PBMCs through magnetic negative selection. This specimen comes from a study of PD-1 blockade in classical Hodgkin lymphoma. Notes on the study in general: While CD8+ TCR diversity did not rise significantly by C4D1, CD4+ TCR diversity did. Partial responders and progressors had significantly lower baseline TCR diversity.

This CDR3 has 18 residues. V gave up 5 bases and J gave up 0 bases, with 19 bases separating them. The germline gives CDR1 SEHNR, CDR2 FQNEAQ (reference sequence). Only in-frame clones appear in the TCRdb table, and some are missing; sequencing was by immunoSEQ multiplex PCR. The table has about 7,600 clones, 70% to 80% seen once; the top ten hold around 7.2%. The material was CD4+ T cells from blood, obtained at baseline. The gene calls are TRBV7-9 and TRBJ2-2, with D possibly being TRBD1 or TRBD2 (5 bases each). The sequence derives from a human donor with classical Hodgkin lymphoma. The CDR3 sequence is CASSTPPRMGANTGELFF. The CDR3 nucleotides read TGTGCCAGCAGCACCCCCCCACGGATGGGGGCGAACACCGGGGAGCTGTTTTTT.